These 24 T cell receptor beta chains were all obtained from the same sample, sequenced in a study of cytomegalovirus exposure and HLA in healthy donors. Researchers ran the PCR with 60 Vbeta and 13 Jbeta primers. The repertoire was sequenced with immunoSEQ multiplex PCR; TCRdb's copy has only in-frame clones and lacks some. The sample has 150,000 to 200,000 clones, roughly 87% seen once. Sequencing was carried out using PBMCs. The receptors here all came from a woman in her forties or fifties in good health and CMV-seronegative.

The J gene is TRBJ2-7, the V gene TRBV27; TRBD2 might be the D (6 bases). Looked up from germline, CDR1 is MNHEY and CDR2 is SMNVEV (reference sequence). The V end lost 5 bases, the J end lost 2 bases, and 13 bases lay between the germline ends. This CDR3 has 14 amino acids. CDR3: CASSAVGGAYEQYF. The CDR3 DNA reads TGTGCCAGCAGTGCCGTGGGCGGGGCCTACGAGCAGTACTTC.

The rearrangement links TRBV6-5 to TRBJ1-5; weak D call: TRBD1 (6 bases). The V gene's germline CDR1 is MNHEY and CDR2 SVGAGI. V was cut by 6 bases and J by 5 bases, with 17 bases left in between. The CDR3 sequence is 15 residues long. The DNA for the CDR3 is TGTGCCAGCAGGTCACAGGGCGGGAGCTATCAGCCCCAGCATTTT. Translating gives CASRSQGGSYQPQHF.

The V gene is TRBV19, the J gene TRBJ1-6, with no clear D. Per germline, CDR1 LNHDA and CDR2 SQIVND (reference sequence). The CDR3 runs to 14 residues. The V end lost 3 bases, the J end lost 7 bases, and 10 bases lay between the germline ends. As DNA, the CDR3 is TGTGCCAGTAGTATGATGTCGGGAAATTCACCCCTCCACTTT. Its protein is CASSMMSGNSPLHF.

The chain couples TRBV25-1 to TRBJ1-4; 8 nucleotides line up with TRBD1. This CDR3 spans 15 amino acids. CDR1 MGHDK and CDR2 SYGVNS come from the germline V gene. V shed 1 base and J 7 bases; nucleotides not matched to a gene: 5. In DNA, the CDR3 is TGTGCCAGCAGTGAATTAGGCAGGGGGCCTGAAAAACTGTTTTTT. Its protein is CASSELGRGPEKLFF.

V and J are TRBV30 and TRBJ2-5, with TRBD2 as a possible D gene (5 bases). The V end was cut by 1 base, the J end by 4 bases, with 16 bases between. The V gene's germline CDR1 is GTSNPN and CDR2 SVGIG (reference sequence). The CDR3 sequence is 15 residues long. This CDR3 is CAWSGGGSRGETQYF. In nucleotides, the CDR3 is TGTGCCTGGAGTGGAGGTGGGAGTCGGGGAGAGACCCAGTACTTC.

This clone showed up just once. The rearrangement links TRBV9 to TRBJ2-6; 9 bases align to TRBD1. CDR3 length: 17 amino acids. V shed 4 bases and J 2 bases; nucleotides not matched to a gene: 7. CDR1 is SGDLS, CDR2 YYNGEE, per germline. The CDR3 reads CASSPQWDRAGANVLTF. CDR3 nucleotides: TGTGCCAGCAGCCCCCAATGGGACAGGGCTGGGGCCAACGTCCTGACTTTC.

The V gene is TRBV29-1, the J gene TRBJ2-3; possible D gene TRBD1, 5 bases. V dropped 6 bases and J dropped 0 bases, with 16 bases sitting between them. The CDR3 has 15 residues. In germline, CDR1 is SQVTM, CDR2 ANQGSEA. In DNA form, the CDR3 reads TGCAGCGTGATGACAGCCCATATTAGCACAGATACGCAGTATTTT. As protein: CSVMTAHISTDTQYF.

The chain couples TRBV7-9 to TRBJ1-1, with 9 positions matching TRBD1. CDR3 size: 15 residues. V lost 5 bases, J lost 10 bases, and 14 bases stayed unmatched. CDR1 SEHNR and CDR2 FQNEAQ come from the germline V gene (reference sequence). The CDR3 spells CASSQSGTGYPPAFF. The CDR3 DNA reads TGTGCCAGCAGCCAATCAGGGACAGGGTATCCCCCAGCTTTCTTT.

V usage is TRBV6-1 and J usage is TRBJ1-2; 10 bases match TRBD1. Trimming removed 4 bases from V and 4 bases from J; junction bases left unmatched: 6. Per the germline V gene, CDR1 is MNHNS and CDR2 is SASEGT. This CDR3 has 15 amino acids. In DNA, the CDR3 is TGTGCCAGCAGTGTAGACAGGGGGCCGGGCTATGGCTACACCTTC. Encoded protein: CASSVDRGPGYGYTF.

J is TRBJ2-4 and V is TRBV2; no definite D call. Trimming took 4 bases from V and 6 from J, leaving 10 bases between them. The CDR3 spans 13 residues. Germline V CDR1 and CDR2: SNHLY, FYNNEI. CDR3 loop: CASSGQSGNIQYF. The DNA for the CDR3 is TGTGCCAGCAGTGGCCAGTCTGGAAACATTCAGTACTTC.

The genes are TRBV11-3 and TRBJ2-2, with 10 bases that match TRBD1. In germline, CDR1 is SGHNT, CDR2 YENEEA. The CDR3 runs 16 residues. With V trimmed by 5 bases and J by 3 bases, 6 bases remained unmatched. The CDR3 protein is CASSPGTGVDTGELFF. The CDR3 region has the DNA TGTGCCAGCAGCCCCGGGACAGGGGTGGACACCGGGGAGCTGTTTTTT.

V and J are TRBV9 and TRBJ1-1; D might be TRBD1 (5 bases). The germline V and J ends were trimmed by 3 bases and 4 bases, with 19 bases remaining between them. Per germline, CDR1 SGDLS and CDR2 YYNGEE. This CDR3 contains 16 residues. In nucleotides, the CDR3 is TGTGCCAGCAGCGATAGCTCAGGGTCTTCGGGCACTGAAGCTTTCTTT. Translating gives CASSDSSGSSGTEAFF.

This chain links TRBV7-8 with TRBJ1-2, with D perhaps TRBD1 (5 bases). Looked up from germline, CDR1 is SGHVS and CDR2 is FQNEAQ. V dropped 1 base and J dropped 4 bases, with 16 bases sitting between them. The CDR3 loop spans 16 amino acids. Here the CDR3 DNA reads TGTGCCAGCAGCTTAGGGGCGGCAGGGTTAGGCTATGGCTACACCTTC. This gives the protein CASSLGAAGLGYGYTF.

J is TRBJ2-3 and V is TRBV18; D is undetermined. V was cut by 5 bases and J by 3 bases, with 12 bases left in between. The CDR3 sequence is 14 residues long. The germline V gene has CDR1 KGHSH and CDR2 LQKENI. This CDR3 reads CASSSTLVTDTQYF. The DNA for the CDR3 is TGTGCCAGCTCATCAACTCTAGTGACAGATACGCAGTATTTT. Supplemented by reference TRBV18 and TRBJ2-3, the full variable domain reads NAGVMQNPRHLVRRRGQEARLRCSPMKGHSHVYWYRQLPEEGLKFMVYLQKENIIDESGMPKERFSAEFPKEGPSILRIQQVVRGDSAAYFCASSSTLVTDTQYFGPGTRLTVL.

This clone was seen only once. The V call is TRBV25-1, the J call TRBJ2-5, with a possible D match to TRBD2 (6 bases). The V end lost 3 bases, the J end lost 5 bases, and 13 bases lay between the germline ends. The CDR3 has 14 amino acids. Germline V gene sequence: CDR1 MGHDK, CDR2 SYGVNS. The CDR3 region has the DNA TGTGCCAGCAGTGACCCCTCAGGAGGGGAGACCCAGTACTTC. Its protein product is CASSDPSGGETQYF.

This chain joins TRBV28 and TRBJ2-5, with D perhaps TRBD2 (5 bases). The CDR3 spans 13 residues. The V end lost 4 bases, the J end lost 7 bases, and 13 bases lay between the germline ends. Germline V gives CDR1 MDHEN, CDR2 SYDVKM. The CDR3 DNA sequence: TGTGCCAGCAGTTGGGAGTCCGTGGGGACCCAGTACTTC. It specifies CASSWESVGTQYF.

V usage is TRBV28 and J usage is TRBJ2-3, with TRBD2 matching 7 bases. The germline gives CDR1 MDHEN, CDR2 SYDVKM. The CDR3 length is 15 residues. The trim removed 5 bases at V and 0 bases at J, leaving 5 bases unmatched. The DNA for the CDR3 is TGTGCCAGCAGTACCCCGGGGGGAAGCACAGATACGCAGTATTTT. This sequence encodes CASSTPGGSTDTQYF. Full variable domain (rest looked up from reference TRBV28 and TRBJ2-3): DVKVTQSSRYLVKRTGEKVFLECVQDMDHENMFWYRQDPGLGLRLIYFSYDVKMKEKGDIPEGYSVSREKKERFSLILESASTNQTSMYLCASSTPGGSTDTQYFGPGTRLTVL.

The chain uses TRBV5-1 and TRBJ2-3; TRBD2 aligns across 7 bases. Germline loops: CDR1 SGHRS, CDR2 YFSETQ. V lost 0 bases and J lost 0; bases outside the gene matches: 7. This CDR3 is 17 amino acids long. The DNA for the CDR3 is TGCGCCAGCAGCTTGGCGCTAGCGGATATAAGCACAGATACGCAGTATTTT. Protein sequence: CASSLALADISTDTQYF.

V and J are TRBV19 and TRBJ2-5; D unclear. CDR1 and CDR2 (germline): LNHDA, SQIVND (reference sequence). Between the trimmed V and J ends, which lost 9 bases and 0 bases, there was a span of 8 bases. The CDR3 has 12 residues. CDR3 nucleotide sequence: TGTGCCAGCTCAGGTGACCAAGAGACCCAGTACTTC. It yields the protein CASSGDQETQYF.

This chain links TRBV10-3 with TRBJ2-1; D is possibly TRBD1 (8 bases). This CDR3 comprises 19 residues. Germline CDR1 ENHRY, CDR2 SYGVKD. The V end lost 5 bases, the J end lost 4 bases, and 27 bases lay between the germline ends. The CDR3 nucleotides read TGTGCCATCAGTATGACAGGGGCCCGACGGGACTACCCATACAATGAGCAGTTCTTC. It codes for CAISMTGARRDYPYNEQFF.

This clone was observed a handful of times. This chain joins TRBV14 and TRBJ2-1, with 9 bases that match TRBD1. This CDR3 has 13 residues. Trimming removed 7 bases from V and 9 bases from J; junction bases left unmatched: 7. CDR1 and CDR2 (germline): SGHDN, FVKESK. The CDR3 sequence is CASTTQGAREQFF. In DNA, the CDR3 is TGTGCCAGCACCACACAGGGGGCGCGTGAGCAGTTCTTC. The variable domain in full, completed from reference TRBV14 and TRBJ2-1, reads EAGVTQFPSHSVIEKGQTVTLRCDPISGHDNLYWYRRVMGKEIKFLLHFVKESKQDESGMPNNRFLAERTGGTYSTLKVQPAELEDSGVYFCASTTQGAREQFFGPGTRLTVL.

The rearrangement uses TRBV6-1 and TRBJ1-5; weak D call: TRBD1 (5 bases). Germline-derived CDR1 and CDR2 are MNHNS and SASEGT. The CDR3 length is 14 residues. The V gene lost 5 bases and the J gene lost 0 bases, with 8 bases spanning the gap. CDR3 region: CASSQDSSNQPQHF. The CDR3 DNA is TGTGCCAGCAGTCAAGACAGTAGCAATCAGCCCCAGCATTTT.

For the CDR3, the DNA is TGTGCCAGCAGTCCGCCTCCCAGGAAAACCGACACCGGGGAGCTGTTTTTT. This gives the protein CASSPPPRKTDTGELFF. The gene calls are TRBV28 and TRBJ2-2; D remains unclear. Germline CDR1 is MDHEN and CDR2 is SYDVKM. The CDR3 loop spans 17 amino acids. The V and J ends lost 5 bases and 3 bases respectively, with 19 bases between them.

DNA of the CDR3: TGTGCCAGCAGCGCCGGACTAGCGGGGGGCACAGATACGCAGTATTTT. Its translation is CASSAGLAGGTDTQYF. The rearrangement joins TRBV5-4 to TRBJ2-3, with TRBD2 matching 13 bases. The junction had 3 bases not matched to a gene; V was cut back by 4 bases and J by 1 base. The CDR3 extends over 16 amino acids. Looked up from germline, CDR1 is SGHNT and CDR2 is YYREEE (reference sequence).